Presented here are 21 T cell receptor beta chains from one specimen sequenced in a study of blood T cells in healthy people across ages. Sample-barcoded 5' priming and a J-beta primer mix drove a second PCR of roughly 7 to 11 cycles. TCRdb reprocessed the 5' RACE reads via MiXCR and lists one record per CDR3 protein. Of some 690,000 distinct CDR3 sequences in the sample, about a fifth are singletons; the top ten hold around a fifth. Input material: blood. These receptors were obtained from a man between 65 and 79 years old in good health.

The chain has TRBV10-3 and TRBJ2-3; no clear D. V was trimmed by 6 bases and J by 4 bases, leaving 8 bases between them. This CDR3 contains 12 residues. CDR1 ENHRY and CDR2 SYGVKD come from the germline V gene. For the CDR3, the DNA is TGTGCCATCAGGGAAAGTGCAGATACGCAGTATTTT. Protein product: CAIRESADTQYF.

J is TRBJ2-1 and V is TRBV7-9; a weak D match, TRBD1 (6 bases). This CDR3 contains 14 residues. CDR1 and CDR2 from the germline V gene are SEHNR and FQNEAQ (reference sequence). V lost 8 bases and J 3 bases, leaving 14 bases between the germline ends. Here the CDR3 DNA reads TGTGCCAGCCTTACAGGGTCAGTCTACAATGAGCAGTTCTTC. Amino acids: CASLTGSVYNEQFF.

V gene TRBV7-9 combines with J gene TRBJ2-1; D may be TRBD1 or TRBD2 (5 bases each). Trimming cost V 5 bases and J 5 bases, with 19 bases left between them. The CDR3 runs to 16 residues. Germline V lookup: CDR1 SEHNR, CDR2 FQNEAQ (reference sequence). The CDR3 reads CASSTRESPAHNEQFF. The CDR3 DNA sequence: TGTGCCAGCAGCACCAGGGAGTCCCCTGCCCACAATGAGCAGTTCTTC.

CDR3 amino acids: CASRYSSGSRDEQFF. CDR3 bases: TGTGCCAGCAGATATTCTAGCGGGTCTAGGGATGAGCAGTTCTTC. J is TRBJ2-1 and V is TRBV5-4; TRBD2 aligns across 8 bases. Germline V gene data show CDR1 as SGHNT and CDR2 as YYREEE (reference sequence). Trimming cost V 5 bases and J 8 bases; bases outside gene matches: 12. The CDR3 contains 15 residues.

This rearrangement joins TRBV7-2 to TRBJ2-5; TRBD2 might be the D (6 bases). The J call may be wrong; the DNA end is better matched by TRBJ2-1. The CDR3 sequence is 17 residues long. CDR1 and CDR2 (germline): SGHTA, FQGNSA. Here the CDR3 DNA reads TGTGCCAGCAGTTCCGGGAGCTCAATTCGTTTATACAATGAGCAGTTCTTC. Translation: CASSSGSSIRLYNEQFF.

The chain combines TRBV7-2 with TRBJ1-2; TRBD1 is a possible D gene (6 bases). The CDR3 consists of 13 residues. Germline loops: CDR1 SGHTA, CDR2 FQGNSA. V lost 5 bases to trimming and J lost 5 bases, with 12 bases between them. The CDR3 coding sequence is TGTGCCAGCAGCCCCGGGACAAGATATGGCTACACCTTC. This encodes CASSPGTRYGYTF.

The rearrangement joins TRBV20-1 to TRBJ2-7, with 11 bases identical to TRBD1. The CDR3 is made up of 12 amino acids. From germline, CDR1 is DFQATT and CDR2 SNEGSKA (reference sequence). V gave up 4 bases and J gave up 6 bases; unmatched junction bases: 2. CDR3: CSATDRGPEQYF. The CDR3 bases are TGCAGTGCTACGGACAGGGGGCCCGAGCAGTACTTC.

This clonotype showed up just a few times. In DNA, the CDR3 is TGTGCCAGCAGCTTAAAGCGGGGGGGCCCGACAGATACGCAGTATTTT. This gives the protein CASSLKRGGPTDTQYF. The chain has TRBV5-4 and TRBJ2-3, with TRBD2 matching over 10 bases. The CDR3 is 16 amino acids. V dropped 2 bases and J dropped 3; count of bases not matched to a gene: 6. Germline V gives CDR1 SGHNT, CDR2 YYREEE (reference sequence). The variable domain in full, with the rest retrieved from reference TRBV5-4 and TRBJ2-3, is ETGVTQSPTHLIKTRGQQVTLRCSSQSGHNTVSWYQQALGQGPQFIFQYYREEENGRGNFPPRFSGLQFPNYSSELNVNALELDDSALYLCASSLKRGGPTDTQYFGPGTRLTVL.

The genes are TRBV14 and TRBJ1-6; D is possibly TRBD1 (6 bases). The length of the CDR3 is 15 residues. From germline, CDR1 is SGHDN and CDR2 FVKESK. Trimming pared 5 bases from V and 7 bases from J, leaving 15 bases between. The CDR3 region has the DNA TGTGCCAGCAGCGAAACCGGGACATACAATTCACCCCTCCACTTT. Translating gives CASSETGTYNSPLHF.

This clonotype occurred a few times. The chain has TRBV5-1 and TRBJ2-1; D might be TRBD1 (6 bases). CDR3 length: 14 residues. V was trimmed by 4 bases and J by 4 bases, leaving 12 bases between them. The germline V gene encodes CDR1 SGHRS and CDR2 YFSETQ. CDR3 in DNA: TGCGCCAGCAGCACCAGACAGGATTACAATGAGCAGTTCTTC. Amino acids: CASSTRQDYNEQFF. Looking up the rest from reference TRBV5-1 and TRBJ2-1 gives the full variable domain: KAGVTQTPRYLIKTRGQQVTLSCSPISGHRSVSWYQQTPGQGLQFLFEYFSETQRNKGNFPGRFSGRQFSNSRSEMNVSTLELGDSALYLCASSTRQDYNEQFFGPGTRLTVL.

This clonotype was recorded a few times. The V gene is TRBV7-2, the J gene TRBJ2-7; 7 bases are shared with TRBD1. The last part of the DNA fits TRBJ2-1 better; the J call may be wrong. Germline V gene sequence: CDR1 SGHTA, CDR2 FQGNSA. This CDR3 contains 15 residues. The CDR3 loop reads CASSLEGQAYNEQFF. The DNA for the CDR3 is TGTGCCAGCAGCTTAGAAGGACAGGCCTACAATGAGCAGTTCTTC.

This clonotype came up a few times. The V and J genes are TRBV9 and TRBJ2-5, with D maybe TRBD2 (6 bases). Per the germline V gene, CDR1 is SGDLS and CDR2 is YYNGEE. The CDR3 consists of 14 residues. V shed 0 bases and J shed 4 bases, with 10 bases lying between them. The CDR3 DNA reads TGTGCCAGCAGCGTAGGTGCTAGCGTAGAGACCCAGTACTTC. This gives the protein CASSVGASVETQYF.

This clonotype came up a few times. The V gene is TRBV5-1, the J gene TRBJ1-1; tentatively, D is TRBD1 (6 bases). The V gene lost 9 bases and the J gene lost 1 base, with 16 bases spanning the gap. The germline gives CDR1 SGHRS, CDR2 YFSETQ. This CDR3 spans 14 amino acids. The CDR3 DNA follows: TGCGCCACCAAAGGGGGACCGGGGAACACTGAAGCTTTCTTT. Translating gives CATKGGPGNTEAFF.

This chain connects TRBV20-1 to TRBJ1-5; no firm D call. CDR1 and CDR2 (germline): DFQATT, SNEGSKA (reference sequence). The germline V and J ends were trimmed by 0 bases and 7 bases, with 13 bases remaining between them. CDR3 size: 14 residues. CDR3 amino acids: CSARDPLMEQPQHF. CDR3 bases: TGCAGTGCTAGAGATCCCCTAATGGAACAGCCCCAGCATTTT.

This clonotype came up a few times. The rearrangement links TRBV12-3 or TRBV12-4 to TRBJ2-6; 14 nucleotides align to TRBD2. This CDR3 spans 17 amino acids. Unmatched junction bases numbered 4, after V lost 5 bases and J lost 4 bases. CDR3 amino acids: CASSGTSGSGGANVLTF. CDR3 nucleotide sequence: TGTGCCAGCAGTGGGACTAGCGGGAGTGGAGGGGCCAACGTCCTGACTTTC.

This rearrangement joins TRBV29-1 to TRBJ2-1; D might be TRBD1 (6 bases). Germline V gene sequence: CDR1 SQVTM, CDR2 ANQGSEA. CDR3 length equals 14 residues. Trimming left V 7 bases short and J 6 bases short, with 19 bases between. The chain's CDR3 is CSGGTHSMLNEQFF. As DNA, the CDR3 is TGCAGCGGAGGGACACACTCAATGCTCAATGAGCAGTTCTTC.

This clonotype was found a few times. The CDR3 DNA sequence: TGCGCCAGCAGCTGGGGGGACAGGGGCTTCCAAGAGACCCAGTACTTC. Its protein is CASSWGDRGFQETQYF. The chain is built from TRBV5-1 and TRBJ2-5, with 10 bases that match TRBD1. V lost 3 bases, J lost 1 base, and 6 bases stayed unmatched. This CDR3 is 16 amino acids long. The germline V gene encodes CDR1 SGHRS and CDR2 YFSETQ.

The chain has TRBV20-1 and TRBJ2-5; 12 nucleotides line up with TRBD2. The J call is in doubt because the DNA end fits TRBJ2-7 better. Germline CDR1 reads DFQATT; CDR2 reads SNEGSKA (reference sequence). The CDR3 runs to 16 residues. DNA of the CDR3: TGCAGTGCTAAAGGACTAGCGGGGAGACCCTCCTACGAGCAGTACTTC. It translates to CSAKGLAGRPSYEQYF.

This clonotype has only a few counts. The V call is TRBV5-1, the J call TRBJ1-1, with 9 bases that match TRBD1. The CDR3 is made up of 15 amino acids. Germline V lookup: CDR1 SGHRS, CDR2 YFSETQ. Germline trimming cut 3 bases from V and 6 bases from J; bases unmatched to any gene: 9. The CDR3 loop reads CASSSGGQGNPEAFF. Written as DNA, the CDR3 is TGCGCCAGCAGCTCAGGTGGACAGGGGAATCCTGAAGCTTTCTTT.

This chain links TRBV6-2 or TRBV6-3 with TRBJ2-5; perhaps TRBD1 as D (7 bases). V was pared by 6 bases and J by 5 bases, with 13 bases between. The V gene's germline CDR1 is MNHEY and CDR2 SVGEGT. The CDR3 spans 13 residues. CDR3 in DNA: TGTGCCAGCAGACAGGGGACTCCGGAGACCCAGTACTTC. Protein product: CASRQGTPETQYF.

This sequence joins TRBV11-2 and TRBJ1-2; 8 positions match TRBD1. Trimming removed 1 base from V and 5 bases from J; junction bases left unmatched: 6. Germline CDR1 is SGHAT and CDR2 is FQNNGV. The CDR3 loop spans 15 amino acids. CDR3 sequence reads: CASSLAFGTGYGYTF. The CDR3 region has the DNA TGTGCCAGCAGCTTAGCTTTCGGGACAGGATATGGCTACACCTTC.